The rows below give T cell receptor beta chains drawn from one sample of a study of blood T cell repertoires in COVID-19. TCRdb's copy holds only in-frame clones and misses some; the assay was immunoSEQ multiplex PCR. The sample includes 110,000 to 150,000 clones, 84% of them seen just once. The material sequenced was peripheral blood. Receptors originate from a human donor in a cohort sampled during active COVID-19. The CDR3 runs from the conserved cysteine through the conserved F or W. Each record gives: D gene, V gene, J gene, clone size, CDR3 DNA, CDR3 protein. D genes are given only for firm matches. Size is stated for part of the rows, as once, few or many counts, or as a class when the clone is expanded.

.	TRBV6-5	TRBJ2-5	once	TGTGCCAGCAAGAACAGCCAAGAGACCCAGTACTTC	CASKNSQETQYF
TRBD2	TRBV9	TRBJ2-7	.	TGTGCCAGCAGCGCTTCAGCGGGGGGATCCTACGAGCAGTACTTC	CASSASAGGSYEQYF
TRBD1	TRBV4-1	TRBJ2-1	few	TGCGCCAGCAGCCAAGGGTGGACAGGGGGCTACAATGAGCAGTTCTTC	CASSQGWTGGYNEQFF
.	TRBV25-1	TRBJ2-7	.	TGTGCCAGCAGTACGCTACAGACCTACGAGCAGTACTTC	CASSTLQTYEQYF
TRBD1	TRBV27	TRBJ1-2	few	TGTGCCAGCAGTTACACGGACAGGGGTGAGGGCTACACCTTC	CASSYTDRGEGYTF
TRBD1	TRBV5-4	TRBJ2-7	.	TGTGCCAGCAGATCCGGTGGGACAGGGGGGTACGAGCAGTACTTC	CASRSGGTGGYEQYF
TRBD1	TRBV5-6	TRBJ1-1	once	TGTGCCAGCAGCGACGACAGGGAGGACACTGAAGCTTTCTTT	CASSDDREDTEAFF
.	TRBV7-2	TRBJ2-3	few	TGTGCCAGCAGCTTAAACGGGGGCACAGATACGCAGTATTTT	CASSLNGGTDTQYF
TRBD2	TRBV7-9	TRBJ2-2	.	TGTGCCAGCAGCTTAGGACTAGCGGGTGACACCGGGGAGCTGTTTTTT	CASSLGLAGDTGELFF
.	TRBV7-9	TRBJ2-7	once	TGTGCCAGCAGCTTAAGTGGGGCAGGGGGGAACTCCTACGAGCAGTACTTC	CASSLSGAGGNSYEQYF
.	TRBV6-5	TRBJ2-5	.	TGTGCCAGCAGAAGGACACCGAAAGAGACCCAGTACTTC	CASRRTPKETQYF
.	TRBV7-3	TRBJ2-5	.	TGTGCCAGCAGCTCCACGAGGGGACTAGAGACCCAGTACTTC	CASSSTRGLETQYF
.	TRBV5-8	TRBJ1-1	many	TGTGCCAGCAACCGTCGGGGGAACACTGAAGCTTTCTTT	CASNRRGNTEAFF
TRBD2	TRBV7-9	TRBJ2-1	.	TGTGCCAGCAGCTCTTTAGGGGGAAAGCGGGGGGGCCCCCACAATGAGCAGTTCTTC	CASSSLGGKRGGPHNEQFF
TRBD1	TRBV5-1	TRBJ2-1	.	TGCGCCAGCAGCGAGACAGGGTGGTCACCTGAGCAGTTCTTC	CASSETGWSPEQFF
TRBD1	TRBV18	TRBJ1-2	.	TGTGCCAGCTCATCCGGACAGGGGGCCCTCTATGGCTACACCTTC	CASSSGQGALYGYTF
.	TRBV7-2	TRBJ1-6	.	TGTGCCAGCAGACGCGAGATACAGGGTTTTCACTCACCCCTCCACTTT	CASRREIQGFHSPLHF
TRBD1	TRBV5-1	TRBJ2-7	.	TGCGCCAGCAGCTTGGGCTCGGACAGGGTCTACGAGCAGTACTTC	CASSLGSDRVYEQYF
.	TRBV6-2/TRBV6-3	TRBJ2-7	.	TGTGCCAGCAGCCTTACAGGCTACGAGCAGTACTTC	CASSLTGYEQYF
.	TRBV6-6	TRBJ1-3	.	TGTGCCGGAGCGGCCGGCGGAAACACCATATATTTT	CAGAAGGNTIYF
TRBD1	TRBV7-2	TRBJ2-2	few	TGTGCCAGCAGCTTAATGACAGGGGCACACGGGGAGCTGTTTTTT	CASSLMTGAHGELFF
TRBD2	TRBV7-2	TRBJ2-1	.	TGTGCCAGCAGCTCGGGGGGGCCCTACAATGAGCAGTTCTTC	CASSSGGPYNEQFF
.	TRBV5-1	TRBJ2-7	.	TGCGCCAGCAGCCCTCTTGGAGGAGGGAGCTACGAGCAGTACTTC	CASSPLGGGSYEQYF
.	TRBV7-3	TRBJ2-7	.	TGTGCCAGCAGCTCGACGGGGTCAGCCTACGAGCAGTACTTC	CASSSTGSAYEQYF
.	TRBV4-1	TRBJ2-6	.	TGCGCCAGCAGCCCCGAGGACAGTCGAGGAGACGTCCTGACTTTC	CASSPEDSRGDVLTF
TRBD1	TRBV4-1	TRBJ2-7	once	TGCGCCAGCAGCCCCGGACAGGTTCCCTACGAGCAGTACTTC	CASSPGQVPYEQYF
TRBD2	TRBV7-8	TRBJ2-5	.	TGTGCCAGCAGCTTAGTAGCGGGGGGGACAGAGACCCAGTACTTC	CASSLVAGGTETQYF
TRBD2	TRBV5-4	TRBJ2-3	.	TGTGCCAGCAGCTTGGAAATTAGCGGGGGAGGGGATACGCAGTATTTT	CASSLEISGGGDTQYF
.	TRBV24-1	TRBJ2-3	.	TGTGCCACCAGTGCGGGATGGGGCACAGATACGCAGTATTTT	CATSAGWGTDTQYF
TRBD1	TRBV6-2/TRBV6-3	TRBJ2-3	.	TGTGCCAGCAGTTACCTCGGACAGGGGGGAGATACGCAGTATTTT	CASSYLGQGGDTQYF
.	TRBV11-1	TRBJ2-1	.	TGTGCCAGCAGCGATGAACTCGCGGCCTACGGGAATGAGCAGTTCTTC	CASSDELAAYGNEQFF
TRBD2	TRBV7-9	TRBJ2-3	.	TGTGCCAGCAGCTTTTTAGCGGGGGACACAGATACGCAGTATTTT	CASSFLAGDTDTQYF
TRBD1	TRBV9	TRBJ1-4	.	TGTGCCAGCAGCGTACAGCAGGGGGCTAATGAAAAACTGTTTTTT	CASSVQQGANEKLFF
.	TRBV10-3	TRBJ1-5	few	TGTGCCATCAGTGACTCCAGGGCTAATCAGCCCCAGCATTTT	CAISDSRANQPQHF
.	TRBV7-2	TRBJ1-1	once	TGTGCCAGCAGCCGGGGGGCAGGGGTGAACACTGAAGCTTTCTTT	CASSRGAGVNTEAFF
TRBD1	TRBV6-5	TRBJ1-2	.	TGTGCCAGCCGGACAGGGGGCTATGGCTACACCTTC	CASRTGGYGYTF
TRBD1	TRBV3-1/TRBV3-2	TRBJ2-3	.	TGTGCCAGCAGCCCCTCGACCGGGACAGGGGCAGATACGCAGTATTTT	CASSPSTGTGADTQYF